This T cell receptor (beta chain) was identified in a study of CD8+CD57+ T cells in acquired aplastic anemia. The TCR beta profiling, which covered VDJ combination and CDR3 sequence, was carried out using genomic DNA as the template. Each CDR3 protein gets one entry after TCRdb re-called the reads with MiXCR. The data contain approximately 250,000 distinct CDR3 sequences, 82% of them singletons. This CDR3 spans 16 amino acids. The V end was cut by 3 bases, the J end by 13 bases, with 25 bases between. CDR1 is SGHTA, CDR2 FQGTGA, per germline. Previously, flow cytometry had revealed CD8+CD57+ cell expansion in the patients chosen for sequencing.

This sequence was found in a human donor with aplastic anemia. The material sequenced was sorted CD4+, CD8+, or CD8+CD57+ T cells (not recorded which) from PBMCs. V and J are TRBV7-3 and TRBJ2-1; a weak D match, TRBD1 (6 bases). The CDR3, as DNA: TGTGCCAGCAGCTTGGGGCAGGGGACCACTCAAGCTTTCCAGTTCTTC. The encoded protein is CASSLGQGTTQAFQFF.